These 5 T cell receptor beta chains came from one sample sequenced in a study of PD-1 blockade in classical Hodgkin lymphoma. Generated by immunoSEQ multiplex PCR, the TCRdb table keeps only in-frame clones and is missing some. This sample has about 40,000 clones, with around 87% found just once. In every patient, relapse followed autologous stem cell transplantation, while exposure to brentuximab vedotin differed. The material was peripheral blood mononuclear cells (PBMCs), obtained at baseline. The source of these receptors is a human donor with classical Hodgkin lymphoma.

This chain links TRBV11-2 with TRBJ2-1; D not certain. Per the germline V gene, CDR1 is SGHAT and CDR2 is FQNNGV. The length of the CDR3 is 13 residues. The V gene lost 2 bases and the J gene lost 10 bases, with 12 bases spanning the gap. This chain's CDR3 is CASSLRAAAEQFF. In nucleotides, the CDR3 is TGTGCCAGCAGCTTAAGGGCGGCAGCCGAGCAGTTCTTC.

The chain joins TRBV11-2 to TRBJ1-6; no reliable D call. CDR1 SGHAT and CDR2 FQNNGV come from the germline V gene. With 5 bases removed from V and 7 bases from J, the gap between germline ends came to 9 bases. The CDR3 covers 13 residues. The CDR3 loop reads CASSPVWNSPLHF. The CDR3 bases are TGTGCCAGCAGCCCGGTATGGAATTCACCCCTCCACTTT. Full variable domain (outside the CDR3, taken from reference TRBV11-2 and TRBJ1-6): EAGVAQSPRYKIIEKRQSVAFWCNPISGHATLYWYQQILGQGPKLLIQFQNNGVVDDSQLPKDRFSAERLKGVDSTLKIQPAKLEDSAVYLCASSPVWNSPLHFGNGTRLTVT.

The chain has TRBV5-1 and TRBJ1-1; D is undetermined. Trimming cost V 0 bases and J 3 bases, with 9 bases left between them. The germline V gene encodes CDR1 SGHRS and CDR2 YFSETQ. The length of the CDR3 is 14 residues. In DNA form, the CDR3 reads TGCGCCAGCAGCTTGGAGTCCGGCTACACTGAAGCTTTCTTT. It is translated as CASSLESGYTEAFF.

This chain links TRBV6-5 with TRBJ1-6; D gene uncertain. The germline V and J ends were trimmed by 0 bases and 10 bases, with 7 bases remaining between them. This CDR3 region has 13 residues. Per the germline V gene, CDR1 is MNHEY and CDR2 is SVGAGI. The CDR3 loop is CASSYSYGSPLHF. Written as DNA, the CDR3 is TGTGCCAGCAGTTACTCGTATGGGTCACCCCTCCACTTT.

The gene calls are TRBV6-6 and TRBJ1-4; D may be TRBD1 (5 bases). The CDR3 extends over 13 amino acids. The V gene's germline CDR1 is MNHNY and CDR2 SVGAGI (reference sequence). V dropped 5 bases and J dropped 7 bases, with 11 bases sitting between them. The DNA for the CDR3 is TGTGCCAGCAGTGCCAACGGGGGTGAAAAACTGTTTTTT. This codes for CASSANGGEKLFF.